The subject of this entry is one T cell receptor beta chain. This specimen comes from a study of sequential checkpoint blockade in melanoma. About the research overall: Arm A got nivolumab then ipilimumab; arm B the reverse, 1:1. Both treatment sequences were followed by maintenance nivolumab.

Using immunoSEQ multiplex PCR, the repertoire was profiled, and TCRdb retains in-frame clones only, with some absent. The sample contains about 13,000 clones, around 76% of which appear only once. This CDR3 has 14 residues. Germline CDR1 and CDR2: MNHNS and SASEGT. V lost 5 bases to trimming and J lost 8 bases, with 15 bases between them. Treatment reported: randomized to nivolumab then ipilimumab (arm A) or the reverse (arm B). No patient had prior DNA-damaging chemotherapy. Sorted cells were live CD3+CD8+, lacking CD19 and CD56, from PBMCs. This chain links TRBV6-1 with TRBJ1-4; D is unclear. The specimen comprised CD8+ T cells sorted from blood (inferred from file names), sampled from a patient given nivolumab and ipilimumab in sequence. The receptor's source is a human patient with melanoma. Some clones in this sample may be carry-over from other donors' samples. In nucleotides, the CDR3 is TGTGCCAGCAGTTTGACTGGCAGGAGGGAAAAACTGTTTTTT. The encoded protein is CASSLTGRREKLFF.